This T cell receptor beta chain was sequenced during a study of cytomegalovirus exposure and HLA in healthy donors. Study-level results: A prior analysis recorded that most TCR beta V segments were productive about 90% or about 30% of the time. A later analysis linked a missense variant in DCLRE1C to the trimming of TCR beta V and J genes.

This clone was detected only a few times. As yet, its antigen is unknown. Use of 60 Vbeta and 13 Jbeta primers characterized the PCR. TCRdb's copy holds only in-frame clones and misses some; the assay was immunoSEQ multiplex PCR. The sample consists of around 220,000 clones, around 83% of them appearing once. The TCR originated in a girl under 18 in good health and CMV-seronegative. Sequencing was done on a sample of PBMCs.

CDR3 region: CASSDRPNTEAFF. The CDR3 DNA sequence: TGTGCCAGCAGTGACAGGCCAAACACTGAAGCTTTCTTT. The chain links TRBV25-1 to TRBJ1-1; D unresolved. V shed 3 bases and J shed 2 bases, with 7 bases lying between them. The CDR3 is 13 amino acids. Germline lookup yields CDR1 MGHDK and CDR2 SYGVNS.